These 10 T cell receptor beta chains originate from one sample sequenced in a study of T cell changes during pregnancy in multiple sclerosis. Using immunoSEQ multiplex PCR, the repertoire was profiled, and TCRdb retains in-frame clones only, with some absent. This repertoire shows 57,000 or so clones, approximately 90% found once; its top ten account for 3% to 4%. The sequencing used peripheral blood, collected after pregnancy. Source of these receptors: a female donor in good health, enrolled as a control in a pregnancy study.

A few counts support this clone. The DNA of the CDR3 is TGTGCCAGCGGCTCGTATAACACTGAAGCTTTCTTT. Translating gives CASGSYNTEAFF. The rearrangement links TRBV5-4 to TRBJ1-1; D remains unclear. V was cut by 7 bases and J by 2 bases, with 9 bases left in between. The CDR3 contains 12 residues. Germline CDR1 and CDR2: SGHNT and YYREEE (reference sequence).

CDR3 sequence reads: CASSQSVYGYTF. The DNA of the CDR3 is TGTGCCAGCAGCCAATCAGTTTATGGCTACACCTTC. The chain combines TRBV14 with TRBJ1-2; no definite D call. The CDR3 contains 12 residues. CDR1 is SGHDN, CDR2 FVKESK, per germline. With 2 bases removed from V and 5 bases from J, the gap between germline ends came to 6 bases.

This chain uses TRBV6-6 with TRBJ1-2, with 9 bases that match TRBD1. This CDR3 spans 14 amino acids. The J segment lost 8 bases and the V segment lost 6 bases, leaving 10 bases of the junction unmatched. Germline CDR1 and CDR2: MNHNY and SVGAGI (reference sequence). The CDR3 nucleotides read TGTGCCAGCAGCTGGACAGGGGATTCCCGCGGCTACACCTTC. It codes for CASSWTGDSRGYTF.

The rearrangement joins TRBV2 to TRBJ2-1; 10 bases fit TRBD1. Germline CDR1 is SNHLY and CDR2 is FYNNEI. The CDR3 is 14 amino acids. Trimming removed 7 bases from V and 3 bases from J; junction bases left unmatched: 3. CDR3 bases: TGTGCCAGCAAGGGGGACAGGGGCTACAATGAGCAGTTCTTC. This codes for CASKGDRGYNEQFF. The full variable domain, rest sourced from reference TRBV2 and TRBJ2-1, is EPEVTQTPSHQVTQMGQEVILRCVPISNHLYFYWYRQILGQKVEFLVSFYNNEISEKSEIFDDQFSVERPDGSNFTLKIRSTKLEDSAMYFCASKGDRGYNEQFFGPGTRLTVL.

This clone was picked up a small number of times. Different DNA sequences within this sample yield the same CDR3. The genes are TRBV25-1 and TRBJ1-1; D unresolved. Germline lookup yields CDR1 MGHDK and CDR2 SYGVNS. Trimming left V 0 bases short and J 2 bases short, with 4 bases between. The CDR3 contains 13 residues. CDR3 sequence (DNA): TGTGCCAGCAGTGAATACCATAACACTGAAGCTTTCTTT. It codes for CASSEYHNTEAFF.

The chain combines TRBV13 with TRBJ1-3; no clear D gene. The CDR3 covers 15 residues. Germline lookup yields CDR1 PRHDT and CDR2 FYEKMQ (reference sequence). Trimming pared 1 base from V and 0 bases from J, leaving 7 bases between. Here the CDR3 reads CASSLDSSSGNTIYF. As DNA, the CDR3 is TGTGCCAGCAGCTTAGACTCTTCCTCTGGAAACACCATATATTTT.

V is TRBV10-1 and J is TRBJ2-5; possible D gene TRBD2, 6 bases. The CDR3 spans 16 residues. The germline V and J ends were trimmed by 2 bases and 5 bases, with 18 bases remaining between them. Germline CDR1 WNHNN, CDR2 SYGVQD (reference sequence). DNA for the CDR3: TGCGCCAGCAGTGAGCGGCGGGATGGGCCAGGGGAGACCCAGTACTTC. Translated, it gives CASSERRDGPGETQYF.

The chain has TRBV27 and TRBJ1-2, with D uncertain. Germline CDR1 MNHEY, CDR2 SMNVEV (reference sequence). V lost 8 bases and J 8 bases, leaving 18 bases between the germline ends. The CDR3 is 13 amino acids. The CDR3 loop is CASRPSGSGGYTF. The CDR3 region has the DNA TGTGCCAGCCGGCCTTCAGGATCGGGGGGCTACACCTTC.

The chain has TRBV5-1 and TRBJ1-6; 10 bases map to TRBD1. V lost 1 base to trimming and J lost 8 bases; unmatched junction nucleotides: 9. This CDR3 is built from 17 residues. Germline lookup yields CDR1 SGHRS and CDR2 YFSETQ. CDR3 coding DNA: TGCGCCAGCAGCTTGCTACCGGGACAGGGGAGGGATTCACCCCTCCACTTT. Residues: CASSLLPGQGRDSPLHF.

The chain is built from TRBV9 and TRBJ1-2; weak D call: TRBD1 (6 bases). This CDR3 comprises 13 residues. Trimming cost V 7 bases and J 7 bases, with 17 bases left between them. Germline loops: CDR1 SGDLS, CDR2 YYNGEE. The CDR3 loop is CASSTGGAPGYTF. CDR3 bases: TGTGCCAGCTCGACGGGGGGGGCGCCTGGCTACACCTTC. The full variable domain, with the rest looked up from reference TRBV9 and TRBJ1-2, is DSGVTQTPKHLITATGQRVTLRCSPRSGDLSVYWYQQSLDQGLQFLIQYYNGEERAKGNILERFSAQQFPDLHSELNLSSLELGDSALYFCASSTGGAPGYTFGSGTRLTVV.